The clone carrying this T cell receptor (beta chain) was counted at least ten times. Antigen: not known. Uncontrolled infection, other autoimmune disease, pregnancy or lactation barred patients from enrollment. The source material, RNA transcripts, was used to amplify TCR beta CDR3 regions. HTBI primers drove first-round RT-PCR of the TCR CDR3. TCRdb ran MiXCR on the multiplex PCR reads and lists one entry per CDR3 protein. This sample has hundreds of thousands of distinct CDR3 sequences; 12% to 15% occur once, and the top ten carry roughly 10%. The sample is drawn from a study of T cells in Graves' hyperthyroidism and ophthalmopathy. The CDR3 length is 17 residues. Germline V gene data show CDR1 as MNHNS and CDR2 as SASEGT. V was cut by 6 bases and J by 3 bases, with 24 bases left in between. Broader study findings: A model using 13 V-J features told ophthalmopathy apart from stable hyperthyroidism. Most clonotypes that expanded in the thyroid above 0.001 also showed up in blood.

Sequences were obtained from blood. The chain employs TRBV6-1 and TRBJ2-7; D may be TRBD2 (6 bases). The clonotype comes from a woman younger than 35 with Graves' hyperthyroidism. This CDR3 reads CASSGELQSGSYYEQYF. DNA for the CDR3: TGTGCCAGCAGCGGAGAACTTCAGAGCGGGTCGTACTACGAGCAGTACTTC.